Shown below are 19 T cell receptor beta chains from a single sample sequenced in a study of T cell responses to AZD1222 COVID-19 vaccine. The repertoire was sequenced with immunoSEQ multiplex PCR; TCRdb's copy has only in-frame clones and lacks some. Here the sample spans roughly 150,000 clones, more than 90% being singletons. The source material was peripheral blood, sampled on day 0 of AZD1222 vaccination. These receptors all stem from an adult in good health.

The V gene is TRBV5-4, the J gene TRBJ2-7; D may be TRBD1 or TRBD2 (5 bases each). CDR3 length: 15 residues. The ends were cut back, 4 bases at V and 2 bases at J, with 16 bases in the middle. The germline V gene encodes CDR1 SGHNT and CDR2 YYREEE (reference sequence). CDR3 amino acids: CASSPFGDGAYEQYF. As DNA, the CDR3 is TGTGCCAGCAGCCCCTTCGGGGACGGGGCCTACGAGCAGTACTTC.

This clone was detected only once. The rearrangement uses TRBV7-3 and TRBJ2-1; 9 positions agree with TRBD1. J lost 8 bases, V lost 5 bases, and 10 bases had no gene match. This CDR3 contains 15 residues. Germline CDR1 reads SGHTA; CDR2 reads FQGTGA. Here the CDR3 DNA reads TGTGCCAGCAGCCCTGGACAGGGGACGTGGTATGAGCAGTTCTTC. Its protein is CASSPGQGTWYEQFF.

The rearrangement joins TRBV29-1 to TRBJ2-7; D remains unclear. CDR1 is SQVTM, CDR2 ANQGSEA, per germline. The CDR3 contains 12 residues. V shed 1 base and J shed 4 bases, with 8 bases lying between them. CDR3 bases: TGCAGCGTTGAAGGGGCACTTTACGAGCAGTACTTC. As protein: CSVEGALYEQYF.

CDR3 loop: CASKGTGLLAGNTIYF. For the CDR3, the DNA is TGCGCCAGCAAGGGGACGGGGCTCTTGGCTGGAAACACCATATATTTT. The rearrangement joins TRBV10-2 to TRBJ1-3; TRBD1 is a possible D gene (5 bases). V was shortened by 7 bases and J by 2 bases, with 18 bases between the two germline ends. Per germline, CDR1 WSHSY and CDR2 SAAADI. The CDR3 has 16 residues.

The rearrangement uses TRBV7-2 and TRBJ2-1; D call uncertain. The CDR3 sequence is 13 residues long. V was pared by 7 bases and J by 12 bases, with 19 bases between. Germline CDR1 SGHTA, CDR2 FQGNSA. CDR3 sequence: CASTSTPDGVQFF. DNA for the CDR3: TGTGCCAGCACCTCGACCCCGGATGGTGTGCAGTTCTTC.

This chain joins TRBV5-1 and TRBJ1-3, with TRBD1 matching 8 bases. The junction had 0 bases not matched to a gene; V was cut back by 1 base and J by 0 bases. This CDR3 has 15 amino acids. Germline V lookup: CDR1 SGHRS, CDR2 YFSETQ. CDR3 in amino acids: CASSLQGASGNTIYF. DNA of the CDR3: TGCGCCAGCAGCTTGCAGGGGGCCTCTGGAAACACCATATATTTT.

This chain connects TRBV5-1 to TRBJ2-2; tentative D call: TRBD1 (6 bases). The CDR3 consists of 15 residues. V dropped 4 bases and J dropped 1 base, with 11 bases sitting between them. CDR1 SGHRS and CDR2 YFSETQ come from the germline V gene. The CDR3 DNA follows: TGCGCCAGCAGCCCGGGACACAGGAACACCGGGGAGCTGTTTTTT. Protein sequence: CASSPGHRNTGELFF.

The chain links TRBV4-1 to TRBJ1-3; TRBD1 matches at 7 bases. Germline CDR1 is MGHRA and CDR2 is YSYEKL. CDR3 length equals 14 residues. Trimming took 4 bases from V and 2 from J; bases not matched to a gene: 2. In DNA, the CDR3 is TGCGCCAGCAGCCCTGACAGGGCTGGAAACACCATATATTTT. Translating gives CASSPDRAGNTIYF.

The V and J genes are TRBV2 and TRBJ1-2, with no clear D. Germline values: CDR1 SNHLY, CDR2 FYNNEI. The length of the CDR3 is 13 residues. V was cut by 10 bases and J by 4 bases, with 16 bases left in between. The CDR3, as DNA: TGTGCCACCGCTAGGGAAGTCTCCTATGGCTACACCTTC. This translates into CATAREVSYGYTF.

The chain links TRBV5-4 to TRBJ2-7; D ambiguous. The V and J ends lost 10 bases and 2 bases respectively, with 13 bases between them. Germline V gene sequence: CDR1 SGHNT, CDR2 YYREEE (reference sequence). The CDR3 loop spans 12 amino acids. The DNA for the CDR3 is TGTGCCGCTGGATCGACCCCCTACGAGCAGTACTTC. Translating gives CAAGSTPYEQYF. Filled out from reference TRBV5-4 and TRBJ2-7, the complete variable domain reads ETGVTQSPTHLIKTRGQQVTLRCSSQSGHNTVSWYQQALGQGPQFIFQYYREEENGRGNFPPRFSGLQFPNYSSELNVNALELDDSALYLCAAGSTPYEQYFGPGTRLTVT.

The CDR3: CSAAHHGGYTF. The CDR3 DNA reads as TGCAGTGCTGCCCACCATGGCGGCTACACCTTC. This rearrangement joins TRBV20-1 to TRBJ1-2; D gene unclear. V was cut by 5 bases and J by 8 bases, with 12 bases left in between. Germline CDR1 and CDR2: DFQATT and SNEGSKA (reference sequence). This CDR3 has 11 amino acids.

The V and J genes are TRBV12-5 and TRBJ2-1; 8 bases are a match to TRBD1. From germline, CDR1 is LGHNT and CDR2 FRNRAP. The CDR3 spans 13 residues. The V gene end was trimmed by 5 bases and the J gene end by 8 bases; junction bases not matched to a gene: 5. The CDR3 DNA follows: TGTGCTAGTGGTACCAGGGGGCGCGATGAGCAGTTCTTC. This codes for CASGTRGRDEQFF.

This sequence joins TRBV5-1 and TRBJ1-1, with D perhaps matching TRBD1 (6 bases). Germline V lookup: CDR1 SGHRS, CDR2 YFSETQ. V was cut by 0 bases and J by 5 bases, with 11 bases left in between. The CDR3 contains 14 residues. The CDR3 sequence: CASSLAGAGTEAFF. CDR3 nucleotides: TGCGCCAGCAGCTTGGCAGGGGCTGGGACTGAAGCTTTCTTT.

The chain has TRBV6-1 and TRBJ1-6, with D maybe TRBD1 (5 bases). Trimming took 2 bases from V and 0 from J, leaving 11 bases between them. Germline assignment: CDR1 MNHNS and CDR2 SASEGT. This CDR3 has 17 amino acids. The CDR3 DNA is TGTGCCAGCAGTGAACTTTGGAGGGGCTCCTATAATTCACCCCTCCACTTT. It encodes CASSELWRGSYNSPLHF.

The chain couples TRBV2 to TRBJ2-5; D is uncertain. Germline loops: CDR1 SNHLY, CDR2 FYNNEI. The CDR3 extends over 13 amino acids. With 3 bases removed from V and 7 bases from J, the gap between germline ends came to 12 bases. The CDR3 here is CASSEVRTGTQYF. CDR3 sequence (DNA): TGTGCCAGCAGTGAGGTTAGGACGGGGACCCAGTACTTC.

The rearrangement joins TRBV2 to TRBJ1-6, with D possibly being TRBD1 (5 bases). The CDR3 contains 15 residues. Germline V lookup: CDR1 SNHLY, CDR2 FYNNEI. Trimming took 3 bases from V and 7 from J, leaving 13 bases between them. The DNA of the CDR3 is TGTGCCAGCAGTGATGAAAGGACAACGAATTCACCCCTCCACTTT. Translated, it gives CASSDERTTNSPLHF. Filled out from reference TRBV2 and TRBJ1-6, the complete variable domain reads EPEVTQTPSHQVTQMGQEVILRCVPISNHLYFYWYRQILGQKVEFLVSFYNNEISEKSEIFDDQFSVERPDGSNFTLKIRSTKLEDSAMYFCASSDERTTNSPLHFGNGTRLTVT.

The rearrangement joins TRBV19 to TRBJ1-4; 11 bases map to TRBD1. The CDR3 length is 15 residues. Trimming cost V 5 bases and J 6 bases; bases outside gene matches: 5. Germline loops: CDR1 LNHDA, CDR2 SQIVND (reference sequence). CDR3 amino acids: CASSARTGGDEKLFF. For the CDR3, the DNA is TGTGCCAGTAGTGCGAGGACAGGGGGCGATGAAAAACTGTTTTTT.

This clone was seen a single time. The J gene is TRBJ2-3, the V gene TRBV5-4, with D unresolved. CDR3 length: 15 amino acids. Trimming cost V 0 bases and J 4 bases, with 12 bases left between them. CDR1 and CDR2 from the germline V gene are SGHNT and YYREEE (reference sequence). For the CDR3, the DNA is TGTGCCAGCAGCTTGGTGGTCGGTAGTCCAGATACGCAGTATTTT. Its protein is CASSLVVGSPDTQYF. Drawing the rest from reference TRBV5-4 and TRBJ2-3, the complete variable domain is ETGVTQSPTHLIKTRGQQVTLRCSSQSGHNTVSWYQQALGQGPQFIFQYYREEENGRGNFPPRFSGLQFPNYSSELNVNALELDDSALYLCASSLVVGSPDTQYFGPGTRLTVL.

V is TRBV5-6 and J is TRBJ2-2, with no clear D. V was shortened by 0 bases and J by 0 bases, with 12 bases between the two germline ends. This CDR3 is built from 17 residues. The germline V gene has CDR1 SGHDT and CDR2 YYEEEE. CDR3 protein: CASSLADRAANTGELFF. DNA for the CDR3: TGTGCCAGCAGCTTGGCTGACCGGGCTGCGAACACCGGGGAGCTGTTTTTT.